The 4 T cell receptor beta chains presented below share a single source sample, sequenced in a study of T cells after yellow fever vaccination (dated by TCRdb to between 2019 and 2020). This specimen's treatment or condition label, interpreted: live attenuated yellow fever vaccine strain. The library relied on 5' RACE. For sequencing, an Illumina HiSeq 2500 was employed. Using fastp trimming at Q25 and MiXCR clonotype assembly, TCRdb reanalyzed the public sequencing data and kept in-frame beta chains. Entries are consolidated by CDR3 protein sequence, retaining the most common genes and DNA. The sample contains some 500,000 distinct CDR3 sequences, roughly 12% of them found a single time. The leading ten clones occupy over 13% of the sample. The sample was PBMCs, taken on the day of the yellow fever booster vaccination. The receptors shown here come from a man in his thirties or forties who received the YFV17D yellow fever vaccine.

The rearrangement joins TRBV27 to TRBJ2-3; maybe TRBD2 (5 bases). V lost 3 bases, J lost 2 bases, and 9 bases lay in between. The CDR3 extends over 14 amino acids. Germline-derived CDR1 and CDR2 are MNHEY and SMNVEV (reference sequence). DNA for the CDR3: TGTGCCAGCAGTTTGGTGAGGGCCACAGATACGCAGTATTTT. This codes for CASSLVRATDTQYF.

This clonotype turned up a few times. The chain employs TRBV2 and TRBJ2-7; D is possibly TRBD1 (6 bases). Trimming shortened V by 8 bases and J by 2 bases, and 16 bases separated the two germline ends. The length of the CDR3 is 14 residues. The germline V gene encodes CDR1 SNHLY and CDR2 FYNNEI. DNA of the CDR3: TGTGCCAGCCTGAGAGGACAGAAAGCCTACGAGCAGTACTTC. Its translation: CASLRGQKAYEQYF. Variable domain in full (rest from reference TRBV2 and TRBJ2-7): EPEVTQTPSHQVTQMGQEVILRCVPISNHLYFYWYRQILGQKVEFLVSFYNNEISEKSEIFDDQFSVERPDGSNFTLKIRSTKLEDSAMYFCASLRGQKAYEQYFGPGTRLTVT.

The chain couples TRBV7-2 to TRBJ1-2; D ambiguous. Looked up from germline, CDR1 is SGHTA and CDR2 is FQGNSA. V was shortened by 2 bases and J by 2 bases, with 12 bases between the two germline ends. The CDR3 spans 15 residues. As DNA, the CDR3 is TGTGCCAGCAGCTTATCAACGGGTTCAAACTATGGCTACACCTTC. This sequence encodes CASSLSTGSNYGYTF.

The chain has TRBV18 and TRBJ2-5; D is undetermined. V was clipped by 3 bases and J by 2 bases, with 10 bases between them. The CDR3 totals 14 residues. The germline gives CDR1 KGHSH, CDR2 LQKENI. CDR3 DNA: TGTGCCAGCTCACCGATGCGGCAGCAAGAGACCCAGTACTTC. This encodes CASSPMRQQETQYF.